These T cell receptor beta chains were read from a single sample in a study of blood T cell repertoires in COVID-19. Measured with immunoSEQ multiplex PCR; TCRdb has only the in-frame clones, and not every one. The sample lists 200,000 to 300,000 clones, around nine tenths occurring once. Material: PBMCs or T cells enriched from blood (not recorded which). The receptors derive from a woman in her twenties or thirties who had recovered from COVID-19. The CDR3 runs from the conserved cysteine through the conserved F or W. Each record gives: V gene, D gene, J gene, clone size, CDR3 protein, CDR3 DNA. A D gene is named only where the DNA matches it firmly. Clone size appears in some rows only: once, few, many, or a class for an expanded clone.

TRBV4-2	TRBD1	TRBJ1-5	NA	CASSDIQGNQPQHF	TGTGCCAGCAGCGATATACAGGGGAATCAGCCCCAGCATTTT
TRBV12-3/TRBV12-4	NA	TRBJ1-5	NA	CASRGLNQPQHF	TGTGCCAGCCGAGGACTCAATCAGCCCCAGCATTTT
TRBV3-1/TRBV3-2	TRBD1	TRBJ2-5	NA	CASSQAGTGEGETQYF	TGTGCCAGCAGCCAAGCTGGGACAGGGGAGGGAGAGACCCAGTACTTC
TRBV9	TRBD2	TRBJ2-7	NA	CASSVGGSGVLYEQYF	TGTGCCAGCAGCGTAGGGGGTAGCGGGGTTCTATACGAGCAGTACTTC
TRBV10-3	NA	TRBJ1-2	NA	CAISESKGGYGYTF	TGTGCCATCAGTGAGAGTAAGGGAGGCTATGGCTACACCTTC
TRBV7-3	TRBD2	TRBJ2-5	NA	CASSTQGLAGEGQGQETQYF	TGTGCCAGCAGCACCCAAGGACTAGCGGGAGAGGGTCAGGGGCAAGAGACCCAGTACTTC
TRBV10-3	TRBD1	TRBJ1-1	NA	CAISELQGEAFF	TGTGCCATCAGTGAGCTACAGGGGGAAGCTTTCTTT
TRBV15	NA	TRBJ2-7	NA	CATSRDVSLTPEQYF	TGTGCCACCAGCAGAGATGTGTCTCTAACCCCCGAGCAGTACTTC
TRBV10-3	NA	TRBJ1-4	NA	CAISGAGEKLFF	TGTGCCATCAGTGGGGCGGGTGAAAAACTGTTTTTT
TRBV28	NA	TRBJ1-2	NA	CASSLLYNGYTF	TGTGCCAGCAGTTTATTGTATAATGGCTACACCTTC
TRBV21-1	NA	TRBJ1-6	NA	CASSIGVLPSSYNSPLHF	TGTGCCAGCAGCATCGGAGTCCTGCCTAGCTCCTATAATTCACCCCTCCACTTT
TRBV3-1/TRBV3-2	TRBD1	TRBJ2-5	once	CASSHGTGGVETQYF	TGTGCCAGCAGCCATGGGACAGGGGGCGTAGAGACCCAGTACTTC
TRBV6-5	NA	TRBJ1-2	NA	CASQPSLESNYGYTF	TGTGCCAGCCAACCATCTCTAGAATCTAACTATGGCTACACCTTC
TRBV6-2/TRBV6-3	NA	TRBJ1-2	NA	CASSYWAYGYTF	TGTGCCAGCAGTTACTGGGCCTATGGCTACACCTTC
TRBV7-9	NA	TRBJ1-5	once	CASSRQDQPQHF	TGTGCCAGCAGTCGACAGGATCAGCCCCAGCATTTT
TRBV9	TRBD1	TRBJ1-5	once	CARIPRGWHQPQHF	TGTGCCAGGATCCCCAGGGGGTGGCATCAGCCCCAGCATTTT